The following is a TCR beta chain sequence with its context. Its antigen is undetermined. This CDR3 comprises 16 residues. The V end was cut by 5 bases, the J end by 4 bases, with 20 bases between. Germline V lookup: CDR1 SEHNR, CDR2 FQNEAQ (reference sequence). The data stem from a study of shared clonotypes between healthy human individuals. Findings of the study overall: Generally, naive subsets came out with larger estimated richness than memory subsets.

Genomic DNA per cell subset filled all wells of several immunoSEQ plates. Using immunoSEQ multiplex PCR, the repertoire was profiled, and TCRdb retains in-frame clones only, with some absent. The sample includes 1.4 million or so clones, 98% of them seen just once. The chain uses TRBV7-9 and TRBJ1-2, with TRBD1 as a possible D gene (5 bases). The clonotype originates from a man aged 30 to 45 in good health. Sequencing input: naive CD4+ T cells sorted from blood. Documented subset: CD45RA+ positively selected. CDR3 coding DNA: TGTGCCAGCAGCACTGCCGGGACTCGAAAGGGCTATGGCTACACCTTC. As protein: CASSTAGTRKGYGYTF.